This T cell receptor beta chain was retrieved from a study of cytomegalovirus exposure and HLA in healthy donors listed by TCRdb under 2017. For context, the study as a whole: An earlier analysis of several hundred of the donors reported approximately 260 Gb of sequence data and some 110 million unique TCR beta sequences obtained from about 200 million T cells. Roughly 310 gigabases of sequencing data and approximately 93 million unique TCR sequences were included in an early release covering 550 to 800 HLA-typed donors. The genetic ancestry cluster associated with self-reported Caucasian donors included around four fifths of the roughly 400 genotyped donors. The aim of the study was to test whether cataloging public T cell receptors could identify signatures of past pathogen exposure. The study used immunosequencing to profile the T cell repertoires of hundreds of subjects and linked those repertoires to cytomegalovirus serostatus. Besides the first cohort of 666 subjects, a separate validation cohort made up of over 95 different subjects was used. High-throughput TCR immunosequencing, statistical association of individual TCRs with disease status, and machine learning were combined to predict cytomegalovirus infection status. A later analysis re-analyzed previously published TCR beta repertoires from 650 to 800 donors and added high-resolution HLA genotyping to study TCR occurrence patterns. Rather than using new phenotypic data, the later analysis identified candidate immune exposures from TCR beta sequences and from how often those sequences occurred across donors. An earlier analysis of a few hundred of the donors applied high-throughput TCR beta sequencing to assess whether each TCR beta V gene segment acted as functional or pseudogenic. Donor age, sex, ethnicity and CMV serostatus were compiled together with the repertoire data. A later genetic analysis took genome-wide SNP genotypes for 398 of the 666 donors and used that subset as a discovery cohort. All discovery cohort repertoires had been generated using a single sequencing platform. Class I and class II HLA loci were covered by the typing at four-digit resolution. The number of typed donors differed by locus: roughly 620-630 for A, B, C, DRB1 and DQB1; 500 to 550 for DQA1; 600 to 610 for DPA1; and some 470 for DPB1. Because of strong linkage in the cohort, roughly five DR-DQ haplotypes were treated as single units for association and clustering. Across some 400 genotyped donors of the cohort, an average of approximately 220,000 unique TCR beta nucleotide sequences per donor were sequenced, and around 20% of those sequences were non-productive.

V gives up 1 base and J gives up 6 bases, and the segment between their germline ends measures 15 bases. Including the terminal cysteine and phenylalanine, the CDR3 comprises 15 residues. The retained sequence is limited to the CDR3, 45 bases, with the frame set at the first base. Sequences LGHNA (CDR1) and YNFKEQ (CDR2) are obtained from the germline V gene. What the work shows at the level of the full study, not this receptor alone: A later analysis found that most CMV-associated TCR beta chains appeared HLA-restricted, with HLA associations seemingly driven largely by CMV exposure. Because counts were too low, 15 to 20 rarely observed V segments, including chromosome 9 orphons, were left out of the earlier analysis of approximately 500 of the donors. At a false discovery rate of 0.05, a later analysis linked 16,000 or so TCR beta sequences to specific HLA alleles. Immune exposure information for the cohort was limited to CMV serostatus. The authors suggested that the approach could potentially be extended to other disease states and immunological phenotypes. Linkage disequilibrium might explain the correlated functional status among segregating V segments, but an unknown experimental factor could not be excluded. According to a later analysis, parvovirus B19, influenza, CMV and Epstein-Barr virus appeared linked to several top co-occurrence clusters. In a later genetic analysis, fewer N-insertions in productive TCRs were reported among donors in an Asian-associated ancestry cluster than the roughly 710-donor mean. In an earlier analysis of approximately 590 of the donors, most TCR beta V segments were observed in productive rearrangements about 87% or about 30% of the time, broadly matching IMGT annotations. The sequencing pipeline was judged likely to have produced a cluster of highly shared sequence variants as a technical artifact. The cohort was sequenced for TCR beta chains only, and without alpha or paired-chain data the features that could be detected were limited. Most TCR sequences were seen in very few donors, while some public TCRs were found in many individuals. Because some donors lacked HLA typing at each locus, the association tests relied only on the typed subset. In vitro tests confirmed that a few of the cytomegalovirus-associated TCR beta chains recognize cytomegalovirus antigens. In the study, approximately 160 TCR beta chains were listed as associated with cytomegalovirus. Strong co-occurrence of HLA alleles, especially DR and DQ, made assigning TCR associations to individual alleles difficult. Presence/absence analyses assumed roughly uniform sequencing depth across donors, an assumption that may not hold. A further reported finding was that TCR beta sequences accurately predicted the HLA-A and HLA-B alleles for most subjects in the first cohort. A later analysis found that TCR association rates varied across HLA loci, with DRB1 alleles showing the most associated TCRs and HLA-C alleles the fewest. An association between a missense DCLRE1C variant and V-gene and J-gene trimming of TCR beta chains was found in a later genetic analysis and replicated in an independent cohort. In a later analysis, HLA-associated TCR beta chains showed more clonal expansion and lower generation probabilities than non-associated chains that were equally common. In both the original and validation cohorts, the classifier was reported to diagnose cytomegalovirus status with high specificity and sensitivity. Some IMGT-functional V segments, including TRBV6-2 and TRBV6-3, could not be distinguished by the 87-base-pair reads and were therefore excluded.

With regard to this clone: Its binding antigen is unknown. No base-level quality is on record; no much larger clone is a single base apart.

In total, about 650 healthy bone marrow donors made up the cohort. At the time of sampling, all cohort members were nominally healthy, though unrecorded immune exposures were likely present. The donor was CMV seronegative and belonged to the group of roughly 330 seronegative cohort members. Each donor provided a peripheral blood sample, and peripheral blood mononuclear cells were used for TCR beta sequencing. Genomic DNA was extracted from the blood cell samples with the Qiagen DNeasy Blood Extraction Kit. Library method: the immunoSEQ multiplex PCR assay. The multiplex PCR relied on a mix of 60 forward primers for TCR Vbeta segments and 13 reverse primers for TCR Jbeta segments. Amplification of the CDR3 region of rearranged TCR beta genes was performed with a multiplex PCR assay on genomic DNA. Amplified TCR beta libraries were sequenced as 87-base-pair reads on the Illumina HiSeq System. The published analysis was carried out like this. Across the 666 repertoires, a later analysis counted approximately 75 million unique TCR beta chains, 9.5 million to 12 million of which were shared by at least two donors. Raw reads were error-corrected and collapsed into unique sequences with a nearest-neighbor algorithm that merged closely related sequences to remove PCR and sequencing errors. Alignment of CDR3 sequences to IMGT reference sequences was used to assign V, D and J gene segments. Each retained sequence needed at least a six-nucleotide match to both a V gene segment and a J gene segment. A rearrangement was called productive if the CDR3 had no stop codons and remained in frame with V and J, and every other rearrangement was called non-productive. Following IMGT convention, CDR3 was defined as the stretch from the second conserved V-encoded cysteine up to the conserved J-encoded phenylalanine. The earlier analysis of about 620 of the donors excluded sequences that lacked an unambiguous match to a single V gene segment. In an earlier analysis of a few hundred of the donors, V segments were called functional above 56.7% productive rearrangements and were called segregating when the between-donor standard deviation exceeded 5%. A statistical classification framework was built for diagnosing cytomegalovirus status from the catalog of TCR beta chain sequences. V and J gene assignment, in a later analysis, came from comparing TCR nucleotide sequences with IMGT/GENE-DB human TR gene sequences. The TCRdist pipeline was used in a later analysis to assign CDR3 sequences and most-parsimonious VDJ recombination scenarios. A later analysis defined each TCR beta chain by its CDR3 amino acid sequence plus V-gene family, and excluded reads lacking a unique V-gene family. In a later analysis, several hundred highly shared, low-generation-probability nucleotide sequences were removed to address suspected cross-contamination and a sequencing artifact. For each public chain, a later analysis derived a clonal expansion index from normalized ranks of inferred template counts within each repertoire. Generation probabilities in a later analysis came from a VDJ recombination model fitted to out-of-frame rearrangements, and those results were checked against IGoR. A later analysis scored TCR-TCR, TCR-HLA and TCR-CMV co-occurrence with hypergeometric tests, applying a repertoire-size bias correction to TCR pairs. In a later analysis, false discovery rates were estimated by permuting HLA or CMV assignments 20 times. A later analysis grouped co-occurring TCRs with DBSCAN, adding TCRdist sequence similarity when clustering within HLA-allele-positive subsets. Co-occurrence clustering excluded repertoires with fewer than 30,000 or more than 120,000 public chains, plus five with anomalous nucleotide sharing. TCRdb re-hosts the immuneACCESS table, in-frame sequences only. Its copies lack some clones; in the studies checked, an unresolved V gene accounts for under half of them, and the cause for the rest is not known. The V and J calls and clone size were taken over from that table, and D and trimming were inferred from the DNA. The sample table shows 30,000 to 40,000 clones, and 60% to 70% are seen once. Jointly, the top ten make up roughly 3.9% of the sample.

The V gene is TRBV4-2 and the J gene is TRBJ1-2, and the D gene may be TRBD1, 5 bases matching. This clonotype originated in a man aged 35 to 55 in good health and CMV-seronegative. Sequenced sample: PBMCs. The nucleotides are TGTGCCAGCAGCCAAGTCCTTGAGGCGGGGGATGGCTACACCTTC. This encodes CASSQVLEAGDGYTF.